The subject of this entry is one TCR beta chain. These data originate in a study of glioma-infiltrating T cells after dendritic cell vaccination. The CDR3 is 14 amino acids. The V end lost 1 base, the J end lost 2 bases, and 9 bases lay between the germline ends. Germline assignment: CDR1 SGHVS and CDR2 FQNEAQ. Sequenced by immunoSEQ multiplex PCR; TCRdb stores in-frame clones only, minus some. The profile covers about 92,000 clones, with over 75% appearing a single time and approximately 14% taken by the ten largest. This receptor was obtained from a human donor with glioblastoma. The chain recombines TRBV7-8 with TRBJ2-7; TRBD2 might be the D (5 bases). The specimen was blood, collected before dendritic cell vaccination. This CDR3 is CASSLVQEAYEQYF. The DNA of the CDR3 is TGTGCCAGCAGCTTAGTTCAGGAGGCCTACGAGCAGTACTTC.